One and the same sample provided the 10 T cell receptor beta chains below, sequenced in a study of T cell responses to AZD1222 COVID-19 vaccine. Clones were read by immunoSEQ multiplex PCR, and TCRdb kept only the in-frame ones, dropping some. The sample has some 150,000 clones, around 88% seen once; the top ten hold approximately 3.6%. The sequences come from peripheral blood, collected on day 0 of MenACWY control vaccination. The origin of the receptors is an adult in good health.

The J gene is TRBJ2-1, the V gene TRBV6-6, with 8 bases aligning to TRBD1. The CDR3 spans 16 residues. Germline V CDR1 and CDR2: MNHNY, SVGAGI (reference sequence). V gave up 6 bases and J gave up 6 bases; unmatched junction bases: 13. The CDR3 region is CASRGSQGASINEQFF. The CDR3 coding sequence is TGTGCCAGCAGAGGTTCTCAGGGGGCATCTATCAATGAGCAGTTCTTC.

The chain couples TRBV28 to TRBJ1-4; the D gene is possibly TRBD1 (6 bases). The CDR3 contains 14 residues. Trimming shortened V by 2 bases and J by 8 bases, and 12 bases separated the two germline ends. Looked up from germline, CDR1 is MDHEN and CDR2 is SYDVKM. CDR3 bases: TGTGCCAGCAGTTTACGGGCAGGGGAAGAAAAACTGTTTTTT. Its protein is CASSLRAGEEKLFF.

The DNA for the CDR3 is TGTGCCAGCAGCCAAGCACAGGAGCAGTACTTC. This sequence encodes CASSQAQEQYF. J is TRBJ2-7 and V is TRBV3-1 (or the pseudogene TRBV3-2); unclear D gene. CDR3 size: 11 residues. The ends were cut back, 1 base at V and 7 bases at J, with 5 bases in the middle. Germline V gene data show CDR1 as LGHDT and CDR2 as YNNKEL (reference sequence).

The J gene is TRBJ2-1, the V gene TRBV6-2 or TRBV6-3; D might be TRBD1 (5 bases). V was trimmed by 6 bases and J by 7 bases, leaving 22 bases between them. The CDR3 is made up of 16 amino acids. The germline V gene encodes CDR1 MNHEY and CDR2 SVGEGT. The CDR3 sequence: CASSSPRVGVGNEQFF. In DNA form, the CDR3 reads TGTGCCAGCAGCTCCCCCCGGGTAGGGGTGGGTAATGAGCAGTTCTTC.

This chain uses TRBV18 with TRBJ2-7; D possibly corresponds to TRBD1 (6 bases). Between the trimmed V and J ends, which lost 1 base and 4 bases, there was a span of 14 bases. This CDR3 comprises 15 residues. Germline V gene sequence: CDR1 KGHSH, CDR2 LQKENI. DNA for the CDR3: TGTGCCAGCTCACCACGGGGGCTGAATAGGTACGAGCAGTACTTC. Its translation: CASSPRGLNRYEQYF.

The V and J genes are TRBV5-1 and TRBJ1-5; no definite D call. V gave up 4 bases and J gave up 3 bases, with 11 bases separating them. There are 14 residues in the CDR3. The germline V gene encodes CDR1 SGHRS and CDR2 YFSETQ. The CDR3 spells CASSQDGINQPQHF. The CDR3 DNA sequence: TGCGCCAGCAGCCAAGACGGAATCAATCAGCCCCAGCATTTT.

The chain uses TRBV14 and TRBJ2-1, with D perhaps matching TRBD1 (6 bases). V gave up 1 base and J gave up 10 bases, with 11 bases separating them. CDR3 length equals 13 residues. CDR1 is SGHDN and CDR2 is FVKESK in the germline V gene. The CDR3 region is CASSQALQGEQFF. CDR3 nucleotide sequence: TGTGCCAGCAGCCAAGCATTACAGGGAGAGCAGTTCTTC.

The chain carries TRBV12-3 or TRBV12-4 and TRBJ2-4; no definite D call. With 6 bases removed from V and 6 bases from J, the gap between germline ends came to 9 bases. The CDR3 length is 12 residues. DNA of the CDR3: TGTGCCAGCAGCCCCGACGCAAACATTCAGTACTTC. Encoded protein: CASSPDANIQYF.

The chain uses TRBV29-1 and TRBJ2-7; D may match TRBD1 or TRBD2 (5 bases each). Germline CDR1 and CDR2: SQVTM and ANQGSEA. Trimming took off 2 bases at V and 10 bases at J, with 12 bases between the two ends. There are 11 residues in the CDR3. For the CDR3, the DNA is TGCAGCGTTGAAAGGGGCGAGGGACAGTACTTC. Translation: CSVERGEGQYF.

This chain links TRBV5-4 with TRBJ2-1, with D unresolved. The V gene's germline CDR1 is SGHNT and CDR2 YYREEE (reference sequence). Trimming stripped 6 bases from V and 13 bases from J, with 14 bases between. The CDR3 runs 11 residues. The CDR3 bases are TGTGCCAGCATAGCAGGTTTGAATCAGTTCTTC. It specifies CASIAGLNQFF.